These 21 T cell receptor beta chains were all obtained from the same sample, sequenced in a study of blood T cell repertoires in COVID-19. TCRdb's table, derived via immunoSEQ multiplex PCR, lists solely in-frame clones and lacks some. The sample lists approximately 150,000 clones; around 89% were seen once. The sample consisted of peripheral blood. These TCRs come from a human donor with COVID-19, enrolled during active disease. The donor label of this sample is uncertain.

Concerning this clone: The identical CDR3 is also encoded by other nucleotide sequences in the sample. The chain is built from TRBV7-9 and TRBJ2-5, with 7 bases that match TRBD2. CDR1 is SEHNR and CDR2 is FQNEAQ in the germline V gene (reference sequence). CDR3 length: 13 amino acids. Trimming took 5 bases from V and 4 from J; bases not matched to a gene: 4. CDR3 sequence: CASSLRGSETQYF. The CDR3 DNA reads TGTGCCAGCAGCCTGCGGGGGTCAGAGACCCAGTACTTC.

This chain connects TRBV6-8 to TRBJ1-3; 7 bases are shared with TRBD1. The germline gives CDR1 MNHGY, CDR2 SAAAGT. J lost 0 bases, V lost 7 bases, and 6 bases had no gene match. This CDR3 has 15 residues. The CDR3 coding sequence is TGTGCCAGCACCACAGGGGCCTCCTCTGGAAACACCATATATTTT. Its translation: CASTTGASSGNTIYF.

The chain employs TRBV25-1 and TRBJ1-4, with D tentatively TRBD1 (6 bases). V was trimmed by 4 bases and J by 7 bases, leaving 16 bases between them. Germline CDR1 is MGHDK and CDR2 is SYGVNS. CDR3 length: 15 amino acids. DNA of the CDR3: TGTGCCAGCAGTGGACCTAGGGGGGGTTTTGAAAAACTGTTTTTT. This encodes CASSGPRGGFEKLFF.

This chain uses TRBV30 with TRBJ1-3; TRBD1 matches 7 bases. The CDR3 totals 15 residues. Trimming removed 2 bases from V and 0 bases from J; junction bases left unmatched: 4. Per germline, CDR1 GTSNPN and CDR2 SVGIG (reference sequence). The CDR3 bases are TGTGCCTGGAGTTGGCAGGGGGGCTCTGGAAACACCATATATTTT. Its protein is CAWSWQGGSGNTIYF.

This rearrangement joins TRBV6-5 to TRBJ1-2; D remains ambiguous. Deletions cut 2 bases from V and 6 bases from J, with 13 bases between. Germline V gives CDR1 MNHEY, CDR2 SVGAGI. The CDR3 contains 14 residues. CDR3 sequence reads: CASSYLGSGDGYTF. CDR3 nucleotide sequence: TGTGCCAGCAGTTACCTGGGGTCGGGAGATGGCTACACCTTC.

This sequence joins TRBV11-3 and TRBJ2-1; 8 bases are a match to TRBD2. Germline assignment: CDR1 SGHNT and CDR2 YENEEA. This CDR3 has 15 amino acids. V lost 4 bases to trimming and J lost 6 bases; unmatched junction nucleotides: 8. CDR3 region: CASSSPGGGPNEQFF. DNA of the CDR3: TGTGCCAGCAGCTCTCCCGGCGGGGGGCCCAATGAGCAGTTCTTC.

The J gene is TRBJ2-1, the V gene TRBV9; TRBD2 agrees at 8 bases. The germline V gene encodes CDR1 SGDLS and CDR2 YYNGEE. CDR3 length equals 18 residues. V gave up 0 bases and J gave up 0 bases; unmatched junction bases: 8. Here the CDR3 reads CASSVGGGTLSSYNEQFF. CDR3 sequence (DNA): TGTGCCAGCAGCGTAGGCGGGGGGACCCTAAGCTCCTACAATGAGCAGTTCTTC.

CDR3 sequence reads: CASLYRTGGQETQYF. The CDR3, as DNA: TGTGCCAGCCTTTATAGGACAGGGGGGCAAGAGACCCAGTACTTC. This chain uses TRBV13 with TRBJ2-5, with 10 bases that match TRBD1. In germline, CDR1 is PRHDT, CDR2 FYEKMQ (reference sequence). J was trimmed by 2 bases and V by 8 bases; bases with no gene match: 8. The CDR3 spans 15 residues.

This clone was seen only once. The gene calls are TRBV6-5 and TRBJ2-1; D is possibly TRBD1 (5 bases). The CDR3 sequence is 14 residues long. With 9 bases removed from V and 4 bases from J, the gap between germline ends came to 16 bases. Germline V CDR1 and CDR2: MNHEY, SVGAGI. The CDR3 loop reads CASKKGANYNEQFF. For the CDR3, the DNA is TGTGCCAGTAAGAAAGGGGCCAATTACAATGAGCAGTTCTTC.

The V call is TRBV19, the J call TRBJ1-2, with 9 nucleotides matching TRBD1. J was trimmed by 4 bases and V by 2 bases; bases with no gene match: 8. Germline V CDR1 and CDR2: LNHDA, SQIVND (reference sequence). CDR3 length: 16 residues. DNA of the CDR3: TGTGCCAGTAGTATATATGGGACAGGGTACACCTATGGCTACACCTTC. It yields the protein CASSIYGTGYTYGYTF.

The chain couples TRBV27 to TRBJ1-3, with a weak D call TRBD1 (6 bases). Trimming shortened V by 5 bases and J by 2 bases, and 16 bases separated the two germline ends. This CDR3 spans 16 amino acids. The germline V gene has CDR1 MNHEY and CDR2 SMNVEV (reference sequence). For the CDR3, the DNA is TGTGCCAGCAGTGGGGGGGCAATCTCGGCTGGAAACACCATATATTTT. Translation: CASSGGAISAGNTIYF.

CDR3 residues: CASQRGATDTQYF. Written as DNA, the CDR3 is TGTGCCAGCCAGCGGGGCGCCACAGATACGCAGTATTTT. The chain has TRBV12-3 or TRBV12-4 and TRBJ2-3; 7 bases agree with TRBD2. The CDR3 is made up of 13 amino acids. J was trimmed by 2 bases and V by 8 bases; bases with no gene match: 4.

This clone has more than one count but fewer than ten. V gene TRBV18 combines with J gene TRBJ1-3; D not resolved. The CDR3 runs to 14 residues. Germline V CDR1 and CDR2: KGHSH, LQKENI. Trimming took off 0 bases at V and 2 bases at J, with 5 bases between the two ends. For the CDR3, the DNA is TGTGCCAGCTCACCACCTACAACTGGAAACACCATATATTTT. As protein: CASSPPTTGNTIYF.

The J gene is TRBJ2-7, the V gene TRBV5-4; 7 nucleotides align to TRBD1. The CDR3 has 14 residues. CDR1 and CDR2 (germline): SGHNT, YYREEE (reference sequence). The V gene end was trimmed by 4 bases and the J gene end by 2 bases; junction bases not matched to a gene: 6. The CDR3 DNA reads TGTGCCAGCAGCCCTGGGACAGTTACCTACGAGCAGTACTTC. This gives the protein CASSPGTVTYEQYF.

Points on this clone: This sample includes further DNA sequences coding for the same CDR3. The gene calls are TRBV5-1 and TRBJ2-7, with a weak D call TRBD1 (6 bases). V was clipped by 2 bases and J by 4 bases, with 7 bases between them. Germline CDR1 SGHRS, CDR2 YFSETQ. This CDR3 comprises 12 residues. The CDR3 DNA reads TGCGCCAGCAGCTTACAGGGATACGAGCAGTACTTC. It codes for CASSLQGYEQYF. Full variable domain (remainder filled in from reference TRBV5-1 and TRBJ2-7): KAGVTQTPRYLIKTRGQQVTLSCSPISGHRSVSWYQQTPGQGLQFLFEYFSETQRNKGNFPGRFSGRQFSNSRSEMNVSTLELGDSALYLCASSLQGYEQYFGPGTRLTVT.

This sequence joins TRBV11-2 and TRBJ1-5, with D unclear. Germline V lookup: CDR1 SGHAT, CDR2 FQNNGV. Trimming cost V 1 base and J 2 bases, with 9 bases left between them. The CDR3 covers 15 residues. CDR3 in DNA: TGTGCCAGCAGCTTAGTCGGGGATGGCAATCAGCCCCAGCATTTT. Residues: CASSLVGDGNQPQHF.

V is TRBV6-2 or TRBV6-3 and J is TRBJ1-1, with D hard to call. The germline V gene encodes CDR1 MNHEY and CDR2 SVGEGT. Trimming removed 0 bases from V and 10 bases from J, with 6 bases in between. CDR3 size: 11 residues. In DNA, the CDR3 is TGTGCCAGCAGTTACTCGACTTCAGCTTTCTTT. As protein: CASSYSTSAFF.

There are many counts of this clone. The rearrangement links TRBV28 to TRBJ1-5; D is perhaps TRBD1 (6 bases). Looked up from germline, CDR1 is MDHEN and CDR2 is SYDVKM. Trimming took 7 bases from V and 6 from J, leaving 19 bases between them. This CDR3 is built from 15 residues. CDR3: CASKKRGGRGQPQHF. In nucleotides, the CDR3 is TGTGCCAGCAAAAAAAGGGGGGGGCGAGGTCAGCCCCAGCATTTT.

Of note for this clone: The same CDR3 can be traced to other DNA sequences in this sample. The chain uses TRBV5-1 and TRBJ2-1, with 7 bases matching TRBD1. The CDR3 length is 15 residues. The germline V gene encodes CDR1 SGHRS and CDR2 YFSETQ. V shed 0 bases and J 4 bases; nucleotides not matched to a gene: 4. CDR3 sequence reads: CASSLEAGGYNEQFF. The CDR3 nucleotides read TGCGCCAGCAGCTTGGAGGCAGGGGGTTACAATGAGCAGTTCTTC.

The genes are TRBV12-5 and TRBJ1-1; the D gene is possibly TRBD1 (5 bases). Per germline, CDR1 LGHNT and CDR2 FRNRAP. V shed 3 bases and J shed 5 bases, with 13 bases lying between them. This CDR3 contains 14 residues. CDR3 in DNA: TGTGCTAGTGGTTTAACAGGATGGAAAACTGAAGCTTTCTTT. This codes for CASGLTGWKTEAFF.

The CDR3 nucleotides read TGCAGCGTTGGGATAGCGGGGGCCAGGGGAGAGACCCAGTACTTC. This encodes CSVGIAGARGETQYF. This chain connects TRBV29-1 to TRBJ2-5; 9 positions match TRBD2. The CDR3 loop spans 15 amino acids. The germline CDR1 and CDR2 sequences are SQVTM and ANQGSEA. The ends lost 4 bases at V and 4 bases at J; junction bases unmatched: 10.